One and the same sample provided the 31 T cell receptor beta chains below, sequenced in a study of blood T cell repertoires in COVID-19. Sequencing was performed with immunoSEQ multiplex PCR; in TCRdb, only in-frame clones are kept and a portion is missing. The table has almost 350,000 clones, 88% seen once. Sequenced: PBMCs or T cells enriched from blood (not recorded which). The receptors shown here come from a woman aged 25-40 years who had been exposed to COVID-19.

This clone has more than one count but fewer than ten. The chain couples TRBV3-1 (or the pseudogene TRBV3-2) to TRBJ2-2; 12 bases match TRBD2. J was trimmed by 6 bases and V by 2 bases; bases with no gene match: 4. This CDR3 comprises 16 residues. Per the germline V gene, CDR1 is LGHDT and CDR2 is YNNKEL (reference sequence). The CDR3 here is CASSQWLAGGAGELFF. The CDR3 coding sequence is TGTGCCAGCAGCCAATGGCTAGCGGGAGGGGCCGGGGAGCTGTTTTTT.

The V gene is TRBV10-3, the J gene TRBJ2-3, with 9 bases that match TRBD2. Losses at the gene ends were 6 bases for V and 4 bases for J; bases not matched to a gene: 20. The CDR3 is made up of 19 amino acids. The germline V gene has CDR1 ENHRY and CDR2 SYGVKD. CDR3 DNA: TGTGCCATCAGCCGAGTGGGGTTTAGACTAGCGGAGGGGGCAGATACGCAGTATTTT. This translates into CAISRVGFRLAEGADTQYF.

The rearrangement uses TRBV2 and TRBJ2-7; TRBD1 might be the D (6 bases). Germline V lookup: CDR1 SNHLY, CDR2 FYNNEI. The germline V and J ends were trimmed by 7 bases and 3 bases, with 13 bases remaining between them. The CDR3 sequence is 13 residues long. CDR3: CASKLGQIYEQYF. DNA for the CDR3: TGTGCCAGCAAGCTAGGACAGATCTACGAGCAGTACTTC.

The rearrangement uses TRBV10-1 and TRBJ1-2; 10 bases fit TRBD1. Looked up from germline, CDR1 is WNHNN and CDR2 is SYGVQD (reference sequence). The J segment lost 2 bases and the V segment lost 6 bases, leaving 3 bases of the junction unmatched. The CDR3 has 14 amino acids. The CDR3, as DNA: TGCGCCAGCAGCGGGACAGGGGTGAACTATGGCTACACCTTC. Translated, it gives CASSGTGVNYGYTF.

The chain joins TRBV7-8 to TRBJ2-7; 10 bases map to TRBD2. The CDR3 consists of 19 residues. The germline V gene encodes CDR1 SGHVS and CDR2 FQNEAQ. V was clipped by 1 base and J by 2 bases; unmatched bases: 14. The CDR3 here is CASSLEIGLAERPTYEQYF. The CDR3 nucleotides read TGTGCCAGCAGCTTAGAGATAGGACTAGCGGAACGACCTACCTACGAGCAGTACTTC.

The V gene is TRBV15, the J gene TRBJ1-2, with a weak D call TRBD1 (5 bases). Trimming took off 0 bases at V and 4 bases at J, with 15 bases between the two ends. Looked up from germline, CDR1 is LNHNV and CDR2 is YYDKDF (reference sequence). The CDR3 loop spans 16 amino acids. This CDR3 reads CATSRDMIQGAYGYTF. Here the CDR3 DNA reads TGTGCCACCAGCAGAGATATGATCCAGGGTGCCTATGGCTACACCTTC.

The sample holds one count of this clone. The V and J genes are TRBV27 and TRBJ2-7; D uncertain. This CDR3 contains 14 residues. From germline, CDR1 is MNHEY and CDR2 SMNVEV (reference sequence). Between the trimmed V and J ends, which lost 4 bases and 1 base, there was a span of 11 bases. CDR3 sequence reads: CASSWSGISYEQYF. CDR3 in DNA: TGTGCCAGCAGTTGGAGTGGCATATCCTACGAGCAGTACTTC.

This chain links TRBV6-5 with TRBJ2-7; 9 bases are a match to TRBD2. CDR3 length equals 16 residues. V dropped 0 bases and J dropped 3; count of bases not matched to a gene: 6. CDR1 and CDR2 (germline): MNHEY, SVGAGI. The CDR3 protein is CASSYSMTSGLYEQYF. CDR3 DNA sequence: TGTGCCAGCAGTTACTCGATGACTAGCGGTCTCTACGAGCAGTACTTC.

The chain combines TRBV7-9 with TRBJ1-4; D unclear. This CDR3 has 13 residues. Trimming cost V 3 bases and J 5 bases, with 7 bases left between them. CDR1 is SEHNR, CDR2 FQNEAQ, per germline (reference sequence). The CDR3 DNA is TGTGCCAGCAGCTTTAGAGAGAATGAAAAACTGTTTTTT. It encodes CASSFRENEKLFF.

This chain uses TRBV7-3 with TRBJ2-5; TRBD2 matches at 16 bases. The J segment lost 5 bases and the V segment lost 5 bases, leaving 5 bases of the junction unmatched. Germline V CDR1 and CDR2: SGHTA, FQGTGA. CDR3 length: 16 residues. The CDR3 DNA reads as TGTGCCAGCAGCGCGGGACTAGCGGGAGGGTCGGAGACCCAGTACTTC. Residues: CASSAGLAGGSETQYF.

The chain joins TRBV13 to TRBJ1-1, with D unresolved. This CDR3 spans 15 amino acids. Per germline, CDR1 PRHDT and CDR2 FYEKMQ (reference sequence). Deletions cut 5 bases from V and 1 base from J, with 14 bases between. The CDR3 nucleotides read TGTGCCAGCAGCCCCCCCCCGGCGGGGAACACTGAAGCTTTCTTT. Its translation: CASSPPPAGNTEAFF.

As DNA, the CDR3 is TGTGCCAGCAGCCACTGGACAGGGGGTTTAAAAGAGACCCAGTACTTC. This sequence encodes CASSHWTGGLKETQYF. The rearrangement uses TRBV4-2 and TRBJ2-5; 10 nucleotides line up with TRBD1. The CDR3 is 16 residues long. The germline gives CDR1 LGHNA, CDR2 YNFKEQ. The V gene end was trimmed by 3 bases and the J gene end by 3 bases; junction bases not matched to a gene: 7.

The V call is TRBV7-9, the J call TRBJ1-2, with D tentatively TRBD1 (6 bases). V was trimmed by 5 bases and J by 2 bases, leaving 12 bases between them. Germline CDR1 reads SEHNR; CDR2 reads FQNEAQ (reference sequence). CDR3 size: 14 residues. The CDR3 DNA follows: TGTGCCAGCAGCCCTCCTGGGGGCAACTATGGCTACACCTTC. Encoded protein: CASSPPGGNYGYTF.

The rearrangement uses TRBV7-3 and TRBJ1-5, with D tentatively TRBD1 (5 bases). V dropped 4 bases and J dropped 2 bases, with 9 bases sitting between them. CDR1 and CDR2 (germline): SGHTA, FQGTGA. The CDR3 consists of 14 residues. CDR3 bases: TGTGCCAGCAGCTCCTCGGGGGGCAATCAGCCCCAGCATTTT. Protein product: CASSSSGGNQPQHF.

V gene TRBV11-3 combines with J gene TRBJ2-7; perhaps TRBD1 as D (5 bases). This CDR3 comprises 13 residues. Between the trimmed V and J ends, which lost 2 bases and 6 bases, there was a span of 11 bases. Germline assignment: CDR1 SGHNT and CDR2 YENEEA. CDR3 sequence (DNA): TGTGCCAGCAGCTTACAGGGCATAACCGAGCAGTACTTC. Protein: CASSLQGITEQYF.

The genes are TRBV19 and TRBJ2-7; TRBD2 matches 7 bases. Germline CDR1 and CDR2: LNHDA and SQIVND (reference sequence). V lost 3 bases to trimming and J lost 2 bases; unmatched junction nucleotides: 7. CDR3 length: 15 amino acids. The CDR3 region is CASSIVGGYAYEQYF. CDR3 DNA sequence: TGTGCCAGTAGTATCGTGGGGGGGTACGCCTACGAGCAGTACTTC.

This rearrangement joins TRBV6-1 to TRBJ1-2; weak D call: TRBD1 (6 bases). Looked up from germline, CDR1 is MNHNS and CDR2 is SASEGT. Trimming took off 1 base at V and 4 bases at J, with 16 bases between the two ends. The CDR3 is 16 residues long. The CDR3 DNA reads TGTGCCAGCAGTGAAGGCGGGAGGGGGTTTGGCTATGGCTACACCTTC. Its protein product is CASSEGGRGFGYGYTF.

The chain is built from TRBV2 and TRBJ1-1, with TRBD1 matching 7 bases. From germline, CDR1 is SNHLY and CDR2 FYNNEI. The ends lost 4 bases at V and 4 bases at J; junction bases unmatched: 3. The CDR3 spans 13 residues. CDR3 DNA sequence: TGTGCCAGCAGTGCGACAGGGCTCACTGAAGCTTTCTTT. It encodes CASSATGLTEAFF.

This chain connects TRBV29-1 to TRBJ2-7; a weak D match, TRBD1 (6 bases). Germline values: CDR1 SQVTM, CDR2 ANQGSEA. V lost 6 bases and J lost 6, with 18 bases in between. There are 13 residues in the CDR3. CDR3 in amino acids: CSVEQGTPREQYF. The DNA of the CDR3 is TGCAGCGTCGAGCAGGGGACCCCTCGCGAGCAGTACTTC.

V gene TRBV28 combines with J gene TRBJ2-7; a weak D match, TRBD2 (5 bases). The V end lost 4 bases, the J end lost 2 bases, and 21 bases lay between the germline ends. The CDR3 is made up of 17 amino acids. Germline CDR1 is MDHEN and CDR2 is SYDVKM. CDR3 sequence: CASSSPWPSSIPYEQYF. CDR3 DNA: TGTGCCAGCAGTTCCCCTTGGCCTAGCTCGATCCCCTACGAGCAGTACTTC.

V and J are TRBV2 and TRBJ1-4; 12 bases align to TRBD1. J was trimmed by 7 bases and V by 3 bases; bases with no gene match: 3. The CDR3 is 15 amino acids. Germline loops: CDR1 SNHLY, CDR2 FYNNEI. The CDR3 DNA follows: TGTGCCAGCAGTGACCTGGGACAGGGGGCTGAAAAACTGTTTTTT. Residues: CASSDLGQGAEKLFF.

This rearrangement joins TRBV10-3 to TRBJ2-5; 7 bases map to TRBD2. This CDR3 has 14 amino acids. The germline gives CDR1 ENHRY, CDR2 SYGVKD. J was trimmed by 3 bases and V by 6 bases; bases with no gene match: 7. Written as DNA, the CDR3 is TGTGCCATCAGGGCCCTGGGGGGGGAAGAGACCCAGTACTTC. It specifies CAIRALGGEETQYF.

This chain uses TRBV19 with TRBJ2-1; D is unresolved. The germline V gene has CDR1 LNHDA and CDR2 SQIVND (reference sequence). This CDR3 region has 12 residues. Trimming took off 3 bases at V and 8 bases at J, with 8 bases between the two ends. CDR3 protein: CASSISRDEQFF. DNA of the CDR3: TGTGCCAGTAGTATCTCCCGGGATGAGCAGTTCTTC.

V gene TRBV5-1 combines with J gene TRBJ2-1; 7 bases map to TRBD1. V lost 3 bases, J lost 3 bases, and 3 bases stayed unmatched. Germline CDR1 SGHRS, CDR2 YFSETQ. CDR3 length: 14 residues. CDR3 sequence (DNA): TGCGCCAGCAGCTCTGGGACAGTCTACAATGAGCAGTTCTTC. It codes for CASSSGTVYNEQFF.

The rearrangement uses TRBV5-3 and TRBJ1-1; 7 bases are shared with TRBD1. TRBV5-3 is flagged as an ORF with uncertain function. V lost 4 bases to trimming and J lost 8 bases; unmatched junction nucleotides: 8. There are 13 residues in the CDR3. For the CDR3, the DNA is TGTGCCAGAAGCCACGGGACAGAACACGAAGCTTTCTTT. Translating gives CARSHGTEHEAFF.

This clone was detected only once. This chain uses TRBV30 with TRBJ1-1; D possibly corresponds to TRBD1 (6 bases). V lost 3 bases and J 8 bases, leaving 10 bases between the germline ends. CDR3 length: 11 amino acids. The V gene's germline CDR1 is GTSNPN and CDR2 SVGIG (reference sequence). The CDR3 DNA sequence: TGTGCCTGGAGCACAGGGAGAGAAGCTTTCTTT. This gives the protein CAWSTGREAFF.

A word on this clone: Other DNA sequences in the same sample also yield this CDR3. The chain joins TRBV5-1 to TRBJ1-1, with unresolved D. The germline V gene encodes CDR1 SGHRS and CDR2 YFSETQ. The CDR3 has 13 amino acids. The V end was cut by 0 bases, the J end by 3 bases, with 6 bases between. The CDR3 protein is CASSLVRDTEAFF. The CDR3 DNA follows: TGCGCCAGCAGCTTGGTCCGGGACACTGAAGCTTTCTTT.

The rearrangement links TRBV4-1 to TRBJ2-1; TRBD2 matches at 7 bases. This CDR3 is 15 amino acids long. V lost 5 bases and J lost 5; bases outside the gene matches: 9. Germline CDR1 reads MGHRA; CDR2 reads YSYEKL. The CDR3: CASSSGPAGNNEQFF. In nucleotides, the CDR3 is TGCGCCAGCAGCAGCGGTCCAGCGGGAAACAATGAGCAGTTCTTC.

This clone has a single count. This chain joins TRBV28 and TRBJ1-5; D possibly corresponds to TRBD1 (6 bases). V was trimmed by 6 bases and J by 3 bases, leaving 12 bases between them. CDR1 MDHEN and CDR2 SYDVKM come from the germline V gene. This CDR3 comprises 14 residues. The CDR3 nucleotides are TGTGCCAGCAGCCAGACAGGAGCCAATCAGCCCCAGCATTTT. Amino acids: CASSQTGANQPQHF.

The V gene is TRBV24-1, the J gene TRBJ2-3; 13 bases match TRBD2. Germline trimming cut 9 bases from V and 6 bases from J; bases unmatched to any gene: 17. Germline V gene sequence: CDR1 KGHDR, CDR2 SFDVKD. This CDR3 contains 18 residues. The CDR3 nucleotides read TGTGCCACCGCAAGGACTAGCGGGAGTCAATCCAGACAGGATACGCAGTATTTT. Translating gives CATARTSGSQSRQDTQYF.

The chain combines TRBV5-1 with TRBJ1-1, with D perhaps matching TRBD1 (6 bases). From germline, CDR1 is SGHRS and CDR2 YFSETQ. The CDR3 contains 16 residues. V lost 5 bases to trimming and J lost 0 bases, with 17 bases between them. CDR3 sequence (DNA): TGCGCCAGCAGATACGGACAGTTCGTCATGAACACTGAAGCTTTCTTT. The encoded protein is CASRYGQFVMNTEAFF.